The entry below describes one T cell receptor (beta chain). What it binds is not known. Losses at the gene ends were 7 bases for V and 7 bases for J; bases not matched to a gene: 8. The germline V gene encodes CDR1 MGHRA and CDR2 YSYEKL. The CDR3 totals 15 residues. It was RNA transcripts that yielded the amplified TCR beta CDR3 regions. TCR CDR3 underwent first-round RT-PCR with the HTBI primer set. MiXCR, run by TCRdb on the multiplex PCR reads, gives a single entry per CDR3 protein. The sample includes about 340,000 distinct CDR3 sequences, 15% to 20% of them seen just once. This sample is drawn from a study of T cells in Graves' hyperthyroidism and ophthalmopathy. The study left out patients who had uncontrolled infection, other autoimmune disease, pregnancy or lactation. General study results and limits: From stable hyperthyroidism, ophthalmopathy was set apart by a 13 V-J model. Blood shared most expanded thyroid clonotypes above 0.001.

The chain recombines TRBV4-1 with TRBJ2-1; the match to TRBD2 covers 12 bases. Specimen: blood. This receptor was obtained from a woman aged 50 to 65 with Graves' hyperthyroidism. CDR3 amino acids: CASTRTSGDGNEQFF. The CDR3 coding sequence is TGCGCCAGCACGAGGACTAGCGGGGACGGAAATGAGCAGTTCTTC.